There are a few counts of the clone carrying this T cell receptor beta chain. The method was immunoSEQ multiplex PCR; TCRdb's version includes in-frame clones alone and lacks a portion of them. The table has 100,000 to 120,000 clones, around 87% seen once. The sample comes from a study of T cell responses to AZD1222 COVID-19 vaccine. CDR1 and CDR2 from the germline V gene are LGHDT and YNNKEL (reference sequence). The CDR3 spans 12 residues. The ends were cut back, 3 bases at V and 6 bases at J, with 6 bases in the middle. This specimen was peripheral blood, taken on day 0 of AZD1222 vaccination. The V and J genes are TRBV3-1 (or the pseudogene TRBV3-2) and TRBJ2-1, with D uncertain. The receptor was derived from an adult in good health. This CDR3 reads CASSHRVNEQFF. In DNA, the CDR3 is TGTGCCAGCAGCCATCGTGTCAATGAGCAGTTCTTC.